Listed here is a single T cell receptor beta chain. Data came from immunoSEQ multiplex PCR; TCRdb stores just in-frame clones and leaves some out. The sample has 600,000 to 900,000 clones; 80% to 90% are singletons. This sample was taken from a study of shared T cell receptors in the human thymus. Germline CDR1 reads LGHNT; CDR2 reads FRNRAP. The CDR3 runs 14 residues. The ends were cut back, 6 bases at V and 3 bases at J, with 14 bases in the middle. This sample was also put to use in a study of human thymus T cells. That study adds: Among the donors, all were healthy Finnish infants having corrective surgery for congenital heart defects. In thymic and blood repertoires alike, V and J usage looked biased.

This clonotype was sampled from a girl under three years old with a congenital heart defect. The J gene is TRBJ1-2, the V gene TRBV12-5; a weak D match, TRBD1 (6 bases). The sample consisted of thymocytes. The chain's CDR3 is CASGTGLTHYGYTF. DNA of the CDR3: TGTGCTAGTGGGACAGGCCTAACCCACTATGGCTACACCTTC.